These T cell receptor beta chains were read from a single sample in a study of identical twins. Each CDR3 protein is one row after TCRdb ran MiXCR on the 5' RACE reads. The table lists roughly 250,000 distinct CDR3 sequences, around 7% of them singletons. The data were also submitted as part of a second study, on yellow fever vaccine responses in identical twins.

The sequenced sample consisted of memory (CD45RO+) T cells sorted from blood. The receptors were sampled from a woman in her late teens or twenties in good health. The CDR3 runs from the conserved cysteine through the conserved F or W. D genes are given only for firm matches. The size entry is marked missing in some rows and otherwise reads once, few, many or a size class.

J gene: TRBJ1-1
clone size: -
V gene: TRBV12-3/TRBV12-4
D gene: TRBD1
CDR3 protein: CASTFNRGNTEAFF
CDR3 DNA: TGTGCCAGCACATTCAACAGGGGGAACACTGAAGCTTTCTTT

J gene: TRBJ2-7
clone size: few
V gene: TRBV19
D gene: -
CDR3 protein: CASSLAPDASSYEQYF
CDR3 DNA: TGTGCCAGTAGTTTGGCCCCGGACGCGAGCTCCTACGAGCAGTACTTC

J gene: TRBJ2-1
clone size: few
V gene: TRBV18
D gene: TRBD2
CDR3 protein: CASSPPGTSGFSYNEQFF
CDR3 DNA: TGTGCCAGCTCACCACCGGGGACTAGCGGCTTCTCCTACAATGAGCAGTTCTTC

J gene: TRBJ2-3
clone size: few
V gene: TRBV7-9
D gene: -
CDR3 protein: CASSPGDWERGTQYF
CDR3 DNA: TGTGCCAGCAGCCCGGGGGACTGGGAGCGTGGTACGCAGTATTTT

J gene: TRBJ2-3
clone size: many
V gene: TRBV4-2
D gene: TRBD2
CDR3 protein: CASSQSRTSGTDTQYF
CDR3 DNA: TGTGCCAGCAGCCAGTCCCGGACTAGTGGGACAGATACGCAGTATTTT

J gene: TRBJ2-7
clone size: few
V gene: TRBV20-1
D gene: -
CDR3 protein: CSARDRGGTYEQYF
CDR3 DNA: TGCAGTGCTAGAGATCGGGGCGGGACCTACGAGCAGTACTTC

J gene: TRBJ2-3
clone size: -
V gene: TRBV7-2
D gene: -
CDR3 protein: CASSVGTDTQYF
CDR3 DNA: TGTGCCAGCAGCGTCGGCACAGATACGCAGTATTTT

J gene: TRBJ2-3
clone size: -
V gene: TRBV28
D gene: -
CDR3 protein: CASSLRTGFTDTQYF
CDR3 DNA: TGTGCCAGCAGTTTAAGGACCGGCTTCACAGATACGCAGTATTTT

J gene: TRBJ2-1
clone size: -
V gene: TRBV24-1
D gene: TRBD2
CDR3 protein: CATSPSGGGRYNEQFF
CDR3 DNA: TGTGCCACCAGTCCTTCCGGGGGGGGTAGGTACAATGAGCAGTTCTTC

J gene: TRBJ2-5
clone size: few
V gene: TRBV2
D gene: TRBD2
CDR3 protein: CASKERESGETQYF
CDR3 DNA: TGTGCCAGCAAGGAGCGGGAGAGTGGAGAGACCCAGTACTTC

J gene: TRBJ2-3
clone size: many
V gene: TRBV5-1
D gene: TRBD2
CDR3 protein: CASSWSGRGTDTQYF
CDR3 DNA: TGCGCCAGCAGCTGGAGCGGGAGGGGTACAGATACGCAGTATTTT

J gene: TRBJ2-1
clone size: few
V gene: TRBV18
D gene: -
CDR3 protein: CASSPNGGMNEQFF
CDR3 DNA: TGTGCCAGCTCACCAAACGGGGGTATGAATGAGCAGTTCTTC

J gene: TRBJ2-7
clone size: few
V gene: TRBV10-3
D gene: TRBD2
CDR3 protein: CATQLAGGPYEQYF
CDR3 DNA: TGTGCCACCCAATTAGCGGGAGGGCCCTACGAGCAGTACTTC

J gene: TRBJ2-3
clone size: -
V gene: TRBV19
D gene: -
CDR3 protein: CASSPLKQDTQYF
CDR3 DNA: TGTGCCAGTAGTCCCTTAAAGCAAGATACGCAGTATTTT

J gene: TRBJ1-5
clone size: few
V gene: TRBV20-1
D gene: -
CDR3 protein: CSAGTRGQPQHF
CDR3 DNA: TGCAGTGCTGGGACCCGGGGACAGCCCCAGCATTTT

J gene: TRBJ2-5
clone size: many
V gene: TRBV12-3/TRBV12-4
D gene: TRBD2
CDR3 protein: CASSLLGASGRETQYF
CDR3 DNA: TGTGCCAGCAGTTTGCTTGGGGCTAGCGGGCGTGAGACCCAGTACTTC

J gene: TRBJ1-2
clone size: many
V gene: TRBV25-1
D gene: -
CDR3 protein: CASSTLQGRAAF
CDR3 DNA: TGTGCCAGCAGTACTCTTCAAGGACGGGCAGCCTTC

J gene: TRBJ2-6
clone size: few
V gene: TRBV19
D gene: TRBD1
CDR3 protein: CASSIMGQISGANVLTF
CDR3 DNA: TGTGCCAGTAGTATAATGGGACAGATCTCTGGGGCCAACGTCCTGACTTTC

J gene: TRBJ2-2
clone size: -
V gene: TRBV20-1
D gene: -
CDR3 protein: CCARDNRRFATGELFF
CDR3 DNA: TGCTGTGCTAGAGATAATCGGAGATTCGCCACCGGGGAGCTGTTTTTT

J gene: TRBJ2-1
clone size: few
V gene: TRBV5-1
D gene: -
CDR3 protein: CASSLVPTFIGGNTNNEQFF
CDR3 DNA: TGCGCCAGCAGCTTGGTTCCTACTTTCATAGGTGGTAACACAAACAATGAGCAGTTCTTC

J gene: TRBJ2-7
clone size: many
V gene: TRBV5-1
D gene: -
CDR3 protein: CASSLPGTDEQYF
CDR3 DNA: TGCGCCAGCAGCTTGCCTGGTACGGACGAGCAGTACTTC

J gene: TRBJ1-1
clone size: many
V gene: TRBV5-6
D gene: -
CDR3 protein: CASRSRGNTEAFF
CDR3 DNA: TGTGCCAGCAGATCGAGGGGGAACACTGAAGCTTTCTTT

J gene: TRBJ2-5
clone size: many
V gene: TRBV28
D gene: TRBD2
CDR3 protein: CASSPRTSGYQETQYF
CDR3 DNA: TGTGCCAGCAGTCCCCGGACTAGCGGGTACCAAGAGACCCAGTACTTC

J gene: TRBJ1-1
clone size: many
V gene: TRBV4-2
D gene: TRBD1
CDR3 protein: CASSLAATGRNTEAFF
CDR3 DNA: TGTGCCAGCAGCCTAGCAGCGACAGGGAGGAACACTGAAGCTTTCTTT

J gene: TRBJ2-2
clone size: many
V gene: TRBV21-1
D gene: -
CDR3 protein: CASRAPSGGACPNTGELFF
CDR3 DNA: TGTGCCAGCAGAGCCCCCAGCGGGGGGGCCTGTCCGAACACCGGGGAGCTGTTTTTT

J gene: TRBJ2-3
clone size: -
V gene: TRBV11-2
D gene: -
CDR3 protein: CASSFSGSEGTQYF
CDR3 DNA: TGTGCCAGCAGCTTCAGCGGGTCGGAGGGTACGCAGTATTTT

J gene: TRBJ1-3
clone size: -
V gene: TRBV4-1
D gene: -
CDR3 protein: CASSQDRTGWYTIYF
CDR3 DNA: TGCGCCAGCAGCCAAGATCGAACAGGGTGGTACACCATATATTTT

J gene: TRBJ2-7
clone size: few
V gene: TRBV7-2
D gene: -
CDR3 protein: CASSPTVTRGEEQYF
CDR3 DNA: TGTGCCAGCAGCCCGACCGTGACGAGAGGAGAAGAGCAGTACTTC

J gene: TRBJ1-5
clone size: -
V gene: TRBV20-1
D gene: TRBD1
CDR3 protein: CSAAGGGQPQHF
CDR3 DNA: TGCAGTGCTGCAGGGGGCGGTCAGCCCCAGCATTTT

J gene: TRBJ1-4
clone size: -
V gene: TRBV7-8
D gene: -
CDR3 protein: CASSLRSNEKLFF
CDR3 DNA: TGTGCCAGCAGCTTGAGGTCTAATGAAAAACTGTTTTTT

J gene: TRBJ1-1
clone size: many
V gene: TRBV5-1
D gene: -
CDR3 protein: CASKITEMNTEAFF
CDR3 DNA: TGCGCCAGTAAAATAACAGAGATGAACACTGAAGCTTTCTTT

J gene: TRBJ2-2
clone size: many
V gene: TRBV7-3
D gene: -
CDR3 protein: CASSRDTGRGGELFF
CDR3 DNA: TGTGCCAGCAGCCGGGACACCGGTCGCGGCGGGGAGCTGTTTTTT

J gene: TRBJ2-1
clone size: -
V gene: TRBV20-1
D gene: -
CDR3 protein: CSARGSPGGHEQFF
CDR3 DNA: TGCAGTGCTAGGGGGAGTCCTGGGGGCCATGAGCAGTTCTTC

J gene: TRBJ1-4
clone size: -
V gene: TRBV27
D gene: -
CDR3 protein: CASSLLTGEKLFF
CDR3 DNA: TGTGCCAGCAGTTTATTAACAGGAGAAAAACTGTTTTTT